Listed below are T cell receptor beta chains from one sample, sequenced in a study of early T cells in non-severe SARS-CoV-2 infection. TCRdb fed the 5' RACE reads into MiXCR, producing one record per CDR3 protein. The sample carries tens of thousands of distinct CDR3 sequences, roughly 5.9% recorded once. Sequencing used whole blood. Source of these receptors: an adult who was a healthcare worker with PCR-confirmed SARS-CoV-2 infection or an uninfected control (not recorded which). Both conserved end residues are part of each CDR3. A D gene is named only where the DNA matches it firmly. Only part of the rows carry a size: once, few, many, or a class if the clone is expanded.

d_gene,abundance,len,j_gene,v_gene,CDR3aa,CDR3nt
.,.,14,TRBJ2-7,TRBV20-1,CSASGGQGISEQYF,TGCAGTGCTAGTGGGGGGCAGGGAATCTCCGAGCAGTACTTC
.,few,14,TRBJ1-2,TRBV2,CASSELRTAYGYTF,TGTGCCAGCAGTGAGCTAAGGACAGCGTATGGCTACACCTTC
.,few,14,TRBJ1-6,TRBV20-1,CSAGGSSYNSPLHF,TGCAGTGCTGGGGGGAGCTCCTATAATTCACCCCTCCACTTT
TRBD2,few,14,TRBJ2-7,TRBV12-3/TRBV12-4,CASSHSGVTYEQYF,TGTGCCAGCAGCCACAGCGGGGTCACCTACGAGCAGTACTTC
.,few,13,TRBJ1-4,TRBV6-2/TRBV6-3,CASRRSTNEKLFF,TGTGCCAGCAGGAGGTCAACTAATGAAAAACTGTTTTTT
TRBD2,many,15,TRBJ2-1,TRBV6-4,CASSEKGGSGSLRFF,TGTGCCAGCAGTGAGAAAGGTGGTAGCGGGAGTCTGCGGTTCTTC
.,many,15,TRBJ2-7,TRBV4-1,CASSPADKTDSEQYF,TGCGCCAGCAGCCCCGCGGACAAGACAGACTCCGAGCAGTACTTC
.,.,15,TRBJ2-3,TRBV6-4,CASSPGSSSTDTQYF,TGTGCCAGCAGCCCGGGATCATCTAGCACAGATACGCAGTATTTT
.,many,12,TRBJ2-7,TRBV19,CASIDSSYEQYF,TGTGCCAGTATCGACAGCTCCTACGAGCAGTACTTC
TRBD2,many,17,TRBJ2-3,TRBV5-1,CASSSGALAGSTDTQYF,TGCGCCAGCAGCTCCGGAGCCTTAGCGGGTTCCACAGATACGCAGTATTTT
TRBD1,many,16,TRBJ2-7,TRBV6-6,CASSRPGQGVGVEQYF,TGTGCCAGCAGTCGACCGGGACAGGGGGTCGGAGTCGAGCAGTACTTC
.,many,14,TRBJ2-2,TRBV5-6,CASSLREYTGELFF,TGTGCCAGCAGCTTAAGGGAATACACCGGGGAGCTGTTTTTT
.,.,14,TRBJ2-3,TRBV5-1,CASSLGESTDTQYF,TGCGCCAGCAGCTTGGGGGAATCCACAGATACGCAGTATTTT
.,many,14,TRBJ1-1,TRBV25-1,CASGTRTLPNEAFF,TGTGCCAGCGGGACCCGGACACTGCCGAATGAAGCTTTCTTT
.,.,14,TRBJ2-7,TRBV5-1,CASSLLPGSYEQYF,TGCGCCAGCAGCCTGCTCCCCGGATCCTACGAGCAGTACTTC
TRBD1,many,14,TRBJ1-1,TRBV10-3,CAISADRVGTEAFF,TGTGCCATCAGCGCAGACAGGGTTGGAACTGAAGCTTTCTTT